These 11 T cell receptor beta chains share one sample of origin, sequenced in a study of blood T cell repertoires in COVID-19. TCRdb's copy holds only in-frame clones and misses some; the assay was immunoSEQ multiplex PCR. The sample consists of hundreds of thousands of clones, over 75% of them appearing once. Material for sequencing was peripheral blood. The receptor set was obtained from an elderly woman with acute or convalescent COVID-19.

This chain uses TRBV29-1 with TRBJ1-1; 10 nucleotides agree with TRBD1. The V segment lost 7 bases and the J segment 8 bases; nucleotides outside the gene matches: 7. This CDR3 spans 12 amino acids. Germline lookup yields CDR1 SQVTM and CDR2 ANQGSEA. This CDR3 is CSGDRGQSEAFF. CDR3 nucleotides: TGCAGCGGTGACAGGGGGCAATCCGAAGCTTTCTTT. Full variable domain (missing parts from reference TRBV29-1 and TRBJ1-1): SAVISQKPSRDICQRGTSLTIQCQVDSQVTMMFWYRQQPGQSLTLIATANQGSEATYESGFVIDKFPISRPNLTFSTLTVSNMSPEDSSIYLCSGDRGQSEAFFGQGTRLTVV.

This clone was counted a few times. The V and J genes are TRBV6-5 and TRBJ1-1; the D gene is possibly TRBD1 (6 bases). V shed 6 bases and J shed 1 base, with 15 bases lying between them. This CDR3 region has 15 residues. CDR1 MNHEY and CDR2 SVGAGI come from the germline V gene. CDR3 nucleotides: TGTGCCAGCAGGATCTGGGGGCAAGAGAACACTGAAGCTTTCTTT. Translated, it gives CASRIWGQENTEAFF.

The chain combines TRBV18 with TRBJ1-1; D is perhaps TRBD1 (6 bases). Trimming took 3 bases from V and 4 from J, leaving 15 bases between them. CDR1 is KGHSH and CDR2 is LQKENI in the germline V gene. CDR3 length: 15 residues. CDR3 residues: CASSPQQGRGTEAFF. CDR3 coding DNA: TGTGCCAGCTCACCCCAACAGGGAAGGGGCACTGAAGCTTTCTTT.

This clone was counted a few times. J is TRBJ2-3 and V is TRBV6-6, with 10 nucleotides matching TRBD2. Germline V gives CDR1 MNHNY, CDR2 SVGAGI (reference sequence). The CDR3 has 15 amino acids. V dropped 7 bases and J dropped 0; count of bases not matched to a gene: 4. The CDR3 reads CASTEGLASTDTQYF. Here the CDR3 DNA reads TGTGCCAGCACCGAGGGACTAGCGAGCACAGATACGCAGTATTTT.

This clone showed up just a few times. The J gene is TRBJ1-2, the V gene TRBV29-1; no firm D call. Germline CDR1 SQVTM, CDR2 ANQGSEA. The CDR3 covers 12 residues. Trimming removed 0 bases from V and 4 bases from J, with 6 bases in between. CDR3 DNA sequence: TGCAGCGTTGAAGACGATAGCTATGGCTACACCTTC. Translated, it gives CSVEDDSYGYTF. Complete variable domain (other parts from reference TRBV29-1 and TRBJ1-2): SAVISQKPSRDICQRGTSLTIQCQVDSQVTMMFWYRQQPGQSLTLIATANQGSEATYESGFVIDKFPISRPNLTFSTLTVSNMSPEDSSIYLCSVEDDSYGYTFGSGTRLTVV.

V usage is TRBV29-1 and J usage is TRBJ2-6; D might be TRBD2 (5 bases). V lost 4 bases, J lost 0 bases, and 22 bases lay in between. Germline assignment: CDR1 SQVTM and CDR2 ANQGSEA. CDR3 length equals 19 residues. CDR3 in amino acids: CSVGRESGLPLSGANVLTF. CDR3 nucleotides: TGCAGCGTTGGAAGAGAATCTGGACTTCCACTCTCTGGGGCCAACGTCCTGACTTTC. Full variable domain (missing parts from reference TRBV29-1 and TRBJ2-6): SAVISQKPSRDICQRGTSLTIQCQVDSQVTMMFWYRQQPGQSLTLIATANQGSEATYESGFVIDKFPISRPNLTFSTLTVSNMSPEDSSIYLCSVGRESGLPLSGANVLTFGAGSRLTVL.

CDR3 residues: CASSQERQETQYF. The CDR3 bases are TGCGCCAGCAGCCAAGAGAGACAAGAGACCCAGTACTTC. The chain employs TRBV4-1 and TRBJ2-5; no firm D call. CDR1 and CDR2 (germline): MGHRA, YSYEKL. Trimming removed 0 bases from V and 2 bases from J, with 4 bases in between. CDR3 length equals 13 residues.

V usage is TRBV2 and J usage is TRBJ1-5; D may be TRBD1 (6 bases). In germline, CDR1 is SNHLY, CDR2 FYNNEI. V lost 5 bases to trimming and J lost 7 bases, with 15 bases between them. The CDR3 runs 14 residues. For the CDR3, the DNA is TGTGCCAGCAGTCTACAGGGTTCGAGACAGCCCCAGCATTTT. Encoded protein: CASSLQGSRQPQHF.

This clone was seen a few times. The chain employs TRBV19 and TRBJ2-1, with 15 bases that match TRBD2. J was trimmed by 5 bases and V by 5 bases; bases with no gene match: 10. The CDR3 loop spans 18 amino acids. CDR1 and CDR2 from the germline V gene are LNHDA and SQIVND (reference sequence). CDR3 in amino acids: CASSPRTSGGAFNNEQFF. CDR3 DNA: TGTGCCAGTAGTCCGCGGACTAGCGGGGGGGCCTTTAACAATGAGCAGTTCTTC.

This clone was observed once. This chain uses TRBV7-2 with TRBJ1-5; D is uncertain. Germline V gene lookup returns CDR1 SGHTA and CDR2 FQGNSA. V shed 0 bases and J shed 2 bases, with 5 bases lying between them. The length of the CDR3 is 14 residues. CDR3 in amino acids: CASSLAQGNQPQHF. For the CDR3, the DNA is TGTGCCAGCAGCTTAGCGCAGGGCAATCAGCCCCAGCATTTT.

The chain carries TRBV28 and TRBJ1-1; 9 nucleotides line up with TRBD1. With V trimmed by 7 bases and J by 11 bases, 11 bases remained unmatched. The germline V gene has CDR1 MDHEN and CDR2 SYDVKM. CDR3 length: 13 residues. Here the CDR3 DNA reads TGTGCCAGCACCGCTCTGGACAGGGGATCGGCTTTCTTT. Encoded protein: CASTALDRGSAFF.